This T cell receptor (beta chain) is drawn from a study of OX40 agonist ivuxolimab in advanced cancers. The germline V and J ends were trimmed by 3 bases and 4 bases, with 5 bases remaining between them. This CDR3 has 12 residues. Germline CDR1 is ENHRY and CDR2 is SYGVKD. TCRdb's table, derived via immunoSEQ multiplex PCR, lists solely in-frame clones and lacks some. The sample has 55,000 to 70,000 clones; approximately 80% are singletons. The genes are TRBV10-3 and TRBJ2-3; D remains ambiguous. The sequence derives from an adult with an advanced solid tumor such as melanoma, head and neck, liver or kidney cancer. The sample consisted of CD4+ or CD8+ T cells sorted from blood, taken in a trial of the OX40 agonist ivuxolimab. CDR3 sequence (DNA): TGTGCCATCAGTGAAGTAGCAGATACGCAGTATTTT. Translating it yields CAISEVADTQYF.